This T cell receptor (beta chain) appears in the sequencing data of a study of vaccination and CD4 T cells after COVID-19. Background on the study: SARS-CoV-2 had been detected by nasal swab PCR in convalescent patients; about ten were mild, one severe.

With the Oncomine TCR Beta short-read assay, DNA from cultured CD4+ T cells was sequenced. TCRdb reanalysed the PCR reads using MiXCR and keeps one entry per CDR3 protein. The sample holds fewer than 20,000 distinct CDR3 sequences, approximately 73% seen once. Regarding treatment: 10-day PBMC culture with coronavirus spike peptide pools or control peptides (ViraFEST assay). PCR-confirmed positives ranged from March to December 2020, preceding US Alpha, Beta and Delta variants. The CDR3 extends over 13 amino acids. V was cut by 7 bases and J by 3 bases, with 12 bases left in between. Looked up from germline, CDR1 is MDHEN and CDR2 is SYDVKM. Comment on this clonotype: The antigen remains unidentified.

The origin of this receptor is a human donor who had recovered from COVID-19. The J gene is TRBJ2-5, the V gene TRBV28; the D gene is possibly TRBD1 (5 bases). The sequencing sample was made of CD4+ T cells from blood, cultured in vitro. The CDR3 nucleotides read TGTGCCAGCAACCCCCACAGGAAAGAGACCCAGTACTTC. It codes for CASNPHRKETQYF.